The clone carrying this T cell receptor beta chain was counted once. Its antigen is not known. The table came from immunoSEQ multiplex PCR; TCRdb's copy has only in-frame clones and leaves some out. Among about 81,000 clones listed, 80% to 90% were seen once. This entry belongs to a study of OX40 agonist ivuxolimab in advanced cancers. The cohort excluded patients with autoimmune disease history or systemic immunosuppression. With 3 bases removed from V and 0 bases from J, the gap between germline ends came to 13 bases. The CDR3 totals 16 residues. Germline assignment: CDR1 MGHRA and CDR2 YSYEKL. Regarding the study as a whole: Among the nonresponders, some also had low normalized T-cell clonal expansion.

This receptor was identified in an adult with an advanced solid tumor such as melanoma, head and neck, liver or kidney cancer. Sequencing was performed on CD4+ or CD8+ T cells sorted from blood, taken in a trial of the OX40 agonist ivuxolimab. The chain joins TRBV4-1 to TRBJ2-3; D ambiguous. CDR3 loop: CASSQVNLVSTDTQYF. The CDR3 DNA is TGCGCCAGCAGCCAGGTCAATCTCGTTAGCACAGATACGCAGTATTTT.